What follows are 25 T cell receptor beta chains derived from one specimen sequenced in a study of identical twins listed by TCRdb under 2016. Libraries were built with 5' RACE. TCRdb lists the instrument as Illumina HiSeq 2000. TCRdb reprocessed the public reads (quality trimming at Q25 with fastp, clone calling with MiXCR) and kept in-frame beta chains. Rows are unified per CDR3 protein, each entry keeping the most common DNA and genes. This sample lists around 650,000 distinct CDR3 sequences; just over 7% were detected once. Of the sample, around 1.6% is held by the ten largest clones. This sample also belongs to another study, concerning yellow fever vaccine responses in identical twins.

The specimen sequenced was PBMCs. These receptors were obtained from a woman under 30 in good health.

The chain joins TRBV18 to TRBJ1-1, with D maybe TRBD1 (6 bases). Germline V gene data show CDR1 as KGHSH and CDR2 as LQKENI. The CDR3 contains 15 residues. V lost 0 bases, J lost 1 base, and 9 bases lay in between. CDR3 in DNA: TGTGCCAGCTCACCACCGACAGGCCCGAACACTGAAGCTTTCTTT. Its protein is CASSPPTGPNTEAFF.

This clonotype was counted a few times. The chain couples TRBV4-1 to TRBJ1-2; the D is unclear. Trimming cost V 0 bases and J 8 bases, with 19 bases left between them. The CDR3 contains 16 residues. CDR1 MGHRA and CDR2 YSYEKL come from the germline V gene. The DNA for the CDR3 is TGCGCCAGCAGCCAAGAAGGTCGGCAGACGAAAGTCGGCTACACCTTC. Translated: CASSQEGRQTKVGYTF.

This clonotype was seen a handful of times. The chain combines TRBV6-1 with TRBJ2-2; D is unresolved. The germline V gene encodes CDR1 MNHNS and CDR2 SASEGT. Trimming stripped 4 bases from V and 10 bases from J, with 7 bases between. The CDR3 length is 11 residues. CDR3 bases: TGTGCCAGCAGTGTCGAGGAGGAGCTGTTTTTT. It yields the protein CASSVEEELFF.

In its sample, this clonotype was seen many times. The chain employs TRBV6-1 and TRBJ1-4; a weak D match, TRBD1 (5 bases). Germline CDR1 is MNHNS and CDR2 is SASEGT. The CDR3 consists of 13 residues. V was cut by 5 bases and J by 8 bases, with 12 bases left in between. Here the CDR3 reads CASSPGGREKLFF. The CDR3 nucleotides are TGTGCCAGCAGTCCGGGGGGGAGGGAAAAACTGTTTTTT.

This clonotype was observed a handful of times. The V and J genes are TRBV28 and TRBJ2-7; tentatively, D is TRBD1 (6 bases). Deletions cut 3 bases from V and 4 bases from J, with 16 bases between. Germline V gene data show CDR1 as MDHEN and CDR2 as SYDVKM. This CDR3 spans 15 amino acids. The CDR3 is CASSFSPGQTYEQYF. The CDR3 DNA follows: TGTGCCAGCAGTTTTTCTCCGGGACAAACTTACGAGCAGTACTTC. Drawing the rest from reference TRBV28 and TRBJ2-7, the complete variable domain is DVKVTQSSRYLVKRTGEKVFLECVQDMDHENMFWYRQDPGLGLRLIYFSYDVKMKEKGDIPEGYSVSREKKERFSLILESASTNQTSMYLCASSFSPGQTYEQYFGPGTRLTVT.

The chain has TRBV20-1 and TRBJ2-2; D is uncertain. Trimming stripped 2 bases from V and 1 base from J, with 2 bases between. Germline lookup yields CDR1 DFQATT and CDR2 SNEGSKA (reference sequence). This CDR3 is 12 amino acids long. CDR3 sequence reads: CSARQNTGELFF. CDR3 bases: TGCAGTGCTAGACAGAACACCGGGGAGCTGTTTTTT.

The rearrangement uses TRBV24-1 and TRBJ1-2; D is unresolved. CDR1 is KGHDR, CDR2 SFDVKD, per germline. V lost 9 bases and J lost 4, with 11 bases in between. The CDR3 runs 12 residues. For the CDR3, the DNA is TGTGCCACCCAGGATCGGTCCTATGGCTACACCTTC. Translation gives CATQDRSYGYTF.

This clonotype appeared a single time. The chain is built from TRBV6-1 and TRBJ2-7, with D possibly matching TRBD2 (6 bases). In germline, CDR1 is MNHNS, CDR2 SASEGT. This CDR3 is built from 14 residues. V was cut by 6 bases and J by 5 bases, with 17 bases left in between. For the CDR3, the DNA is TGTGCCAGCAGGCATGAGCGGGTAAGGAACGAGCAGTACTTC. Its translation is CASRHERVRNEQYF.

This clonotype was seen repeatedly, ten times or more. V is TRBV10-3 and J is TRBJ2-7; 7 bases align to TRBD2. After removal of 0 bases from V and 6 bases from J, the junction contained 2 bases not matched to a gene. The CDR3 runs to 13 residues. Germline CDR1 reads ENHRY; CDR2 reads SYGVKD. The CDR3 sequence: CAISESGGVEQYV. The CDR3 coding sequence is TGTGCCATCAGTGAGTCGGGAGGGGTCGAGCAGTACGTC.

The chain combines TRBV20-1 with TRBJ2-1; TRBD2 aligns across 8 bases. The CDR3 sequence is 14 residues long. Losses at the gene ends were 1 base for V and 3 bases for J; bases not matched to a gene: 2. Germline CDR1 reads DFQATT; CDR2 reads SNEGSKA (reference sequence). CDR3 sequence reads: CSARAGGLYNEQFF. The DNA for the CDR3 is TGCAGTGCTAGAGCGGGGGGGCTCTACAATGAGCAGTTCTTC.

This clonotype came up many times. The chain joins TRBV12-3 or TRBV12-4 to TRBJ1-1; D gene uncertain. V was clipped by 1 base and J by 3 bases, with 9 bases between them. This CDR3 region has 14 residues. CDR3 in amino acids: CASSLVPRDTEAFF. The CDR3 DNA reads TGTGCCAGCAGTTTAGTTCCGAGGGACACTGAAGCTTTCTTT.

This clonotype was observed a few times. The CDR3 nucleotides are TGCGCCAGCAGCTTGGCGGCAGGGGAACATGAAAAACTGTTTTTT. This gives the protein CASSLAAGEHEKLFF. V is TRBV5-1 and J is TRBJ1-4, with D possibly TRBD1 on 6 matching bases. The V gene's germline CDR1 is SGHRS and CDR2 YFSETQ. This CDR3 has 15 residues. V dropped 0 bases and J dropped 6 bases, with 12 bases sitting between them.

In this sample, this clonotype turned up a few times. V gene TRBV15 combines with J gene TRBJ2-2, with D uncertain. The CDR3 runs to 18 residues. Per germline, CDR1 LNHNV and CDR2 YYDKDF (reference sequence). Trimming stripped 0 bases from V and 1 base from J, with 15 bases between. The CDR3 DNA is TGTGCCACCAGCAGAGATAGAACGAGACATTTGAACACCGGGGAGCTGTTTTTT. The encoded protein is CATSRDRTRHLNTGELFF. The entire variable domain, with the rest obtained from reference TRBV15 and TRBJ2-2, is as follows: DAMVIQNPRYQVTQFGKPVTLSCSQTLNHNVMYWYQQKSSQAPKLLFHYYDKDFNNEADTPDNFQSRRPNTSFCFLDIRSPGLGDTAMYLCATSRDRTRHLNTGELFFGEGSRLTVL.

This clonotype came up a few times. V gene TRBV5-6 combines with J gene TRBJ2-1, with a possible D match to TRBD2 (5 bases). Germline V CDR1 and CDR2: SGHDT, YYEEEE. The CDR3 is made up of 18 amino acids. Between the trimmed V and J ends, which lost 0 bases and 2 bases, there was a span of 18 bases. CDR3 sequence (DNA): TGTGCCAGCAGCTTGGCCTACGAGAAGGGAGCGCCCTACAATGAGCAGTTCTTC. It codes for CASSLAYEKGAPYNEQFF.

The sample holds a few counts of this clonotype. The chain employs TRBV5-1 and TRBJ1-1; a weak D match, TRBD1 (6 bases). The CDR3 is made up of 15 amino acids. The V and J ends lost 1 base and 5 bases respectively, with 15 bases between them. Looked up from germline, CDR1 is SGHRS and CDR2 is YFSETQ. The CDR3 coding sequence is TGCGCCAGCAGCTTGTCGGGGGGCCGGGGGACTGAAGCTTTCTTT. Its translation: CASSLSGGRGTEAFF.

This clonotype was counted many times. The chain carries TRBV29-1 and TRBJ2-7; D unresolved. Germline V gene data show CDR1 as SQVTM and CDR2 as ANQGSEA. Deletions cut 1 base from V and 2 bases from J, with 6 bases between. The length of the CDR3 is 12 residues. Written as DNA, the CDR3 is TGCAGCGTTGAAGTGGGCACCTACGAGCAGTACTTC. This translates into CSVEVGTYEQYF.

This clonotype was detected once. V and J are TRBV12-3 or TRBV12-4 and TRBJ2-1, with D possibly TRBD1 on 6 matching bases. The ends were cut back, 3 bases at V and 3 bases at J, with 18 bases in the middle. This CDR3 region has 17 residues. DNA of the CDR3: TGTGCCAGCAGTTTGGGCCCCGTAGGGGGAAACTACAATGAGCAGTTCTTC. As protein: CASSLGPVGGNYNEQFF.

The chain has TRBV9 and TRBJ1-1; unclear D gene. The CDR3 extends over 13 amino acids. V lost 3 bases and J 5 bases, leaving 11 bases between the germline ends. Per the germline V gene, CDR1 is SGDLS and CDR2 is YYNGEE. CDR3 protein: CASSGGGRTEAFF. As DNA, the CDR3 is TGTGCCAGCAGCGGCGGAGGGAGGACTGAAGCTTTCTTT.

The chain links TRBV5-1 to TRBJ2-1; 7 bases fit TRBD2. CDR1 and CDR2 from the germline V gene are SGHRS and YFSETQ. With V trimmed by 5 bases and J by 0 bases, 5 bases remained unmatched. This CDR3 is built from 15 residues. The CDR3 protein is CASRRAGSSYNEQFF. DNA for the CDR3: TGCGCCAGCAGGCGAGCGGGGAGCTCCTACAATGAGCAGTTCTTC.

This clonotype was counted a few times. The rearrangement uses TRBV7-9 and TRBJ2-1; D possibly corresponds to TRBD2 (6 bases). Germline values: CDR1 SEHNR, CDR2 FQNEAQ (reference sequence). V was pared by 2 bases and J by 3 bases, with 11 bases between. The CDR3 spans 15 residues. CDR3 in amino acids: CASSLHGTDYNEQFF. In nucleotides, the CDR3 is TGTGCCAGCAGCTTACACGGGACTGACTACAATGAGCAGTTCTTC.

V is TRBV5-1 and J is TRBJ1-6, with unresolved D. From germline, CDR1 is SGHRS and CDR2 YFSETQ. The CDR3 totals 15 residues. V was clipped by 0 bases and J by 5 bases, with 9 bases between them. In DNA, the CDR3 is TGCGCCAGCAGCTTGGAGGCAGAACATAATTCACCCCTCCACTTT. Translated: CASSLEAEHNSPLHF. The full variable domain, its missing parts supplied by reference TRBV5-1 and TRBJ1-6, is KAGVTQTPRYLIKTRGQQVTLSCSPISGHRSVSWYQQTPGQGLQFLFEYFSETQRNKGNFPGRFSGRQFSNSRSEMNVSTLELGDSALYLCASSLEAEHNSPLHFGNGTRLTVT.

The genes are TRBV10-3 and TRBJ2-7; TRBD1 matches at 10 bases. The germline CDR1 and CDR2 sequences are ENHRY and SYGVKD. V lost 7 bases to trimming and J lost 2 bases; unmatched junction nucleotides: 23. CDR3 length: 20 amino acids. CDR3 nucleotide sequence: TGTGCCATCACCGGCCACCTTGGGACAGGGGCCTCCGCAAAACCCTACGAGCAGTACTTC. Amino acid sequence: CAITGHLGTGASAKPYEQYF.

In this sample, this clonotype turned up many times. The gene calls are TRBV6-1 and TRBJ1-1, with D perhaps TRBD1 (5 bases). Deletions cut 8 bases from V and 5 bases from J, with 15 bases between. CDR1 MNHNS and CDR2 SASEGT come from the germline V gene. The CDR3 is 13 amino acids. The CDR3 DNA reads TGTGCCAGCCGTAGGGGAGGAGGGACTGAAGCTTTCTTT. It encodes CASRRGGGTEAFF.

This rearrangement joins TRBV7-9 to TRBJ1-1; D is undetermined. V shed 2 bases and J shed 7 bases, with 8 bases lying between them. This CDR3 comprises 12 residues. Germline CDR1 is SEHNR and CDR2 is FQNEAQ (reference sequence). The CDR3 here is CASSLSQIEAFF. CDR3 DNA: TGTGCCAGCAGCTTAAGTCAGATTGAAGCTTTCTTT. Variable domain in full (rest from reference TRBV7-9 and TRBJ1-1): DTGVSQNPRHKITKRGQNVTFRCDPISEHNRLYWYRQTLGQGPEFLTYFQNEAQLEKSRLLSDRFSAERPKGSFSTLEIQRTEQGDSAMYLCASSLSQIEAFFGQGTRLTVV.

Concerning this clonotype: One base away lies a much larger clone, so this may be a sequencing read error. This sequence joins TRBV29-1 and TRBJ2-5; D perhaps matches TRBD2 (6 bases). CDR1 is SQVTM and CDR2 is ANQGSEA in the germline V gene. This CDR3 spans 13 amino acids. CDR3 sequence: CSAATSVAETQHF. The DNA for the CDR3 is TGCAGCGCCGCGACTAGTGTAGCAGAGACCCAGCACTTC.